The entry below describes one TCR beta chain. V trimming: 4 bases; J trimming: 6 bases; junction bases outside the gene matches: 6. The CDR3 sequence is 15 residues long. Germline V gene sequence: CDR1 SGHAT, CDR2 FQNNGV. The entry originates in a study of blood T cell repertoires in COVID-19. Study summary: Whether acute or convalescent, the COVID-19 samples came from the United States, Italy and Spain. Sources were T cells, B-cell-depleted T cells, or PBMCs; the material itself was cDNA or gDNA.

In the authors' workflow: Estimates of nucleated cell counts were drawn from the amplification of reference gene primers. The protocol was immunoSEQ multiplex PCR, while the TCRdb copy is restricted to in-frame clones and leaves out a portion. The V and J calls and the clone size are those of that table, but D and trimming were determined from the DNA. The sample records under 350,000 clones, almost 85% being singletons. This receptor was taken from a human donor in a cohort sampled during active COVID-19. V and J are TRBV11-2 and TRBJ1-4; 9 nucleotides line up with TRBD1. Sequenced: peripheral blood. The CDR3 nucleotides are TGTGCCAGCAGCTACAGGACAGGGGTGGATGAAAAACTGTTTTTT. Residues: CASSYRTGVDEKLFF. Full variable domain (rest looked up from reference TRBV11-2 and TRBJ1-4): EAGVAQSPRYKIIEKRQSVAFWCNPISGHATLYWYQQILGQGPKLLIQFQNNGVVDDSQLPKDRFSAERLKGVDSTLKIQPAKLEDSAVYLCASSYRTGVDEKLFFGSGTQLSVL.